What follows are 5 T cell receptor beta chains derived from one specimen sequenced in a study of T cell changes during pregnancy in multiple sclerosis. Libraries were prepared by immunoSEQ multiplex PCR; TCRdb keeps only in-frame clonotypes and omits some of them. The sample yields about 86,000 clones, around 93% seen once. Specimen: peripheral blood, collected in the first trimester of pregnancy. These TCRs come from a female donor in good health, enrolled as a control in a pregnancy study.

This rearrangement joins TRBV7-2 to TRBJ2-7; D not certain. Germline V gives CDR1 SGHTA, CDR2 FQGNSA. Trimming left V 3 bases short and J 2 bases short, with 11 bases between. The CDR3 covers 14 residues. The CDR3 sequence: CASSFAVAPYEQYF. The CDR3, as DNA: TGTGCCAGCAGCTTCGCGGTGGCCCCCTACGAGCAGTACTTC.

This clone has a single count. The genes are TRBV28 and TRBJ2-7, with a possible D match to TRBD1 (5 bases). Looked up from germline, CDR1 is MDHEN and CDR2 is SYDVKM. This CDR3 is built from 13 residues. The germline V and J ends were trimmed by 4 bases and 0 bases, with 7 bases remaining between them. The CDR3 nucleotides read TGTGCCAGCAGTTGGGGCAGCTCCTACGAGCAGTACTTC. Residues: CASSWGSSYEQYF.

This clone is a singleton in its sample. The chain is built from TRBV28 and TRBJ2-2; 7 bases map to TRBD2. In germline, CDR1 is MDHEN, CDR2 SYDVKM. There are 15 residues in the CDR3. V was clipped by 2 bases and J by 5 bases; unmatched bases: 5. In DNA form, the CDR3 reads TGTGCCAGCAGTTTAGGTGGGCGGGGGACCGGGGAGCTGTTTTTT. Amino acid sequence: CASSLGGRGTGELFF.

V and J are TRBV7-2 and TRBJ1-1, with D perhaps matching TRBD1 (6 bases). The CDR3 loop spans 15 amino acids. In germline, CDR1 is SGHTA, CDR2 FQGNSA. Trimming removed 5 bases at V and 2 bases at J, with 15 bases between. In DNA, the CDR3 is TGTGCCAGCAGCGAACCAGGGGCGAGAAACACTGAAGCTTTCTTT. Translated: CASSEPGARNTEAFF.

V is TRBV5-6 and J is TRBJ1-1; no definite D call. CDR1 is SGHDT and CDR2 is YYEEEE in the germline V gene. The CDR3 contains 12 residues. The ends were cut back, 10 bases at V and 4 bases at J, with 14 bases in the middle. As DNA, the CDR3 is TGTGCCCCTCGGCCCCGGAGCACTGAAGCTTTCTTT. Its translation is CAPRPRSTEAFF.